This T cell receptor beta chain is drawn from a study of Graves' ophthalmopathy and Graves' hyperthyroidism. Uncontrolled infections, pregnancy, lactation or other autoimmune diseases led to patient exclusion. In germline, CDR1 is SGDLS, CDR2 YYNGEE. This CDR3 contains 18 residues. Trimming took 0 bases from V and 1 from J; bases not matched to a gene: 12. RNA transcripts provided the template for amplifying TCR beta CDR3 regions. HTBI primers served in a first-round RT-PCR, which a second-round multiplex PCR followed. TCRdb processed the multiplex PCR reads anew with MiXCR; each CDR3 protein has one entry. The sample shows 600,000 to 650,000 distinct CDR3 sequences, about 24% of them seen only once. A single count supports this clonotype. Antigen unknown. Points from the study as a whole: Both a roughly 65% sensitivity and an approximately 72% specificity characterized the model's predictions of ophthalmopathy progression. Using a 13-signature model, the authors split ophthalmopathy from stable hyperthyroidism, with roughly 91% sensitivity and approximately 81% specificity. Blood also harbored most expanded thyroid clonotypes above 0.001 frequency.

The TCR comes from a woman younger than 30 with stable Graves' hyperthyroidism. Some clones in this sample may be carry-over from other donors' samples. The chain employs TRBV9 and TRBJ2-5, with 7 bases lining up with TRBD1. The sample consisted of peripheral blood. The DNA for the CDR3 is TGTGCCAGCAGCGTAGAGGGCCCCTCCGGGACAGCCCAAGAGACCCAGTACTTC. Translated, it gives CASSVEGPSGTAQETQYF.